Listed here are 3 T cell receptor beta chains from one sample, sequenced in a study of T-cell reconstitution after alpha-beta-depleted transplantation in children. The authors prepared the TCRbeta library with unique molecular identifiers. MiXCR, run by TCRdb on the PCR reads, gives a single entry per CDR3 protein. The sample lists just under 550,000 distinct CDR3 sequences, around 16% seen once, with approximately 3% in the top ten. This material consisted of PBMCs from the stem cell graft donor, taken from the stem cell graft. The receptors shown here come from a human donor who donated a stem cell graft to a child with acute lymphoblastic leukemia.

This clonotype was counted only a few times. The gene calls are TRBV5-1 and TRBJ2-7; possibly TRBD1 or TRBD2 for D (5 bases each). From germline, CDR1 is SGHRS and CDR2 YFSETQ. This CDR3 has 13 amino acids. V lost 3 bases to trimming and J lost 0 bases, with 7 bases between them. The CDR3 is CASSWDASYEQYF. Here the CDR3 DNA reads TGCGCCAGCAGCTGGGACGCCTCCTACGAGCAGTACTTC.

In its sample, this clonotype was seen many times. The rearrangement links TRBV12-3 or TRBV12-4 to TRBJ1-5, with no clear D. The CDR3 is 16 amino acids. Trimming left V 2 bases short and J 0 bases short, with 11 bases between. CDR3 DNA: TGTGCCAGCAGTTTACGGTTGAAGGCTAGCAATCAGCCCCAGCATTTT. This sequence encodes CASSLRLKASNQPQHF.

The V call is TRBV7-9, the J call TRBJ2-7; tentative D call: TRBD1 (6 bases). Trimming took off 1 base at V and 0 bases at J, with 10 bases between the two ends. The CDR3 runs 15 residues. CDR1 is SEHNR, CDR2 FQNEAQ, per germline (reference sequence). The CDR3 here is CASSLVQGYSYEQYF. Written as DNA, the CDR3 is TGTGCCAGCAGCTTAGTACAGGGATACTCCTACGAGCAGTACTTC.